What follows are 10 T cell receptor beta chains derived from one specimen sequenced in a study of cytomegalovirus exposure and HLA in healthy donors. The PCR contained 60 Vbeta and 13 Jbeta primers. Data came from immunoSEQ multiplex PCR; TCRdb stores just in-frame clones and leaves some out. The data hold 75,000 to 95,000 clones, with approximately 84% observed a single time. What was sequenced was PBMCs. The receptors here all came from a man between 18 and 35 years old in good health and CMV-seronegative.

This chain joins TRBV6-5 and TRBJ1-2, with D perhaps matching TRBD1 (5 bases). V gave up 0 bases and J gave up 5 bases, with 13 bases separating them. The CDR3 contains 15 residues. Per germline, CDR1 MNHEY and CDR2 SVGAGI. The CDR3 bases are TGTGCCAGCAGTTACTCTGCTAACAGGAATTATGGCTACACCTTC. This codes for CASSYSANRNYGYTF.

This chain uses TRBV5-1 with TRBJ1-2, with 7 bases aligning to TRBD1. Germline CDR1 and CDR2: SGHRS and YFSETQ. This CDR3 contains 16 residues. V shed 3 bases and J 4 bases; nucleotides not matched to a gene: 12. The CDR3 protein is CASSSSGTAKFYGYTF. In DNA, the CDR3 is TGCGCCAGCAGCTCGTCCGGGACAGCTAAATTCTATGGCTACACCTTC.

This chain connects TRBV5-1 to TRBJ2-2, with 9 bases identical to TRBD1. Per the germline V gene, CDR1 is SGHRS and CDR2 is YFSETQ. The junction had 10 bases not matched to a gene; V was cut back by 3 bases and J by 7 bases. The CDR3 totals 16 residues. DNA for the CDR3: TGCGCCAGCAGCTATGGGACAGGGAGAGCTAGCGGGGAGCTGTTTTTT. Protein sequence: CASSYGTGRASGELFF.

V usage is TRBV5-1 and J usage is TRBJ1-1, with 11 bases that match TRBD1. The CDR3 has 17 amino acids. Unmatched junction bases numbered 13, after V lost 4 bases and J lost 5 bases. Germline lookup yields CDR1 SGHRS and CDR2 YFSETQ. CDR3: CASSPNPGQGGGTEAFF. DNA for the CDR3: TGCGCCAGCAGCCCCAACCCGGGACAGGGGGGAGGGACTGAAGCTTTCTTT.

The V gene is TRBV29-1, the J gene TRBJ2-5; D gene unclear. V lost 4 bases and J 0 bases, leaving 3 bases between the germline ends. The CDR3 has 11 amino acids. Germline lookup yields CDR1 SQVTM and CDR2 ANQGSEA. DNA for the CDR3: TGCAGCGTTGCGGACCAAGAGACCCAGTACTTC. It encodes CSVADQETQYF.

This rearrangement joins TRBV4-1 to TRBJ1-4; the D gene is possibly TRBD1 (5 bases). Germline loops: CDR1 MGHRA, CDR2 YSYEKL. Trimming pared 1 base from V and 0 bases from J, leaving 12 bases between. CDR3 length: 17 residues. Here the CDR3 reads CASSQANRGATNEKLFF. DNA of the CDR3: TGCGCCAGCAGCCAAGCAAACCGGGGGGCAACTAATGAAAAACTGTTTTTT.

The chain is built from TRBV7-9 and TRBJ2-7; no reliable D call. The V gene lost 1 base and the J gene lost 0 bases, with 7 bases spanning the gap. The length of the CDR3 is 14 residues. Germline V lookup: CDR1 SEHNR, CDR2 FQNEAQ (reference sequence). The CDR3 here is CASSLVSNSYEQYF. In DNA form, the CDR3 reads TGTGCCAGCAGCTTAGTAAGCAACTCCTACGAGCAGTACTTC.

The chain couples TRBV29-1 to TRBJ1-1, with D possibly TRBD1 on 5 matching bases. The CDR3 totals 12 residues. Germline loops: CDR1 SQVTM, CDR2 ANQGSEA. The ends were cut back, 4 bases at V and 8 bases at J, with 14 bases in the middle. CDR3 nucleotides: TGCAGCGTTGGCCTAGGGAACAGGGAAGCTTTCTTT. As protein: CSVGLGNREAFF.

The rearrangement links TRBV5-1 to TRBJ1-1, with 7 bases that match TRBD1. The ends lost 4 bases at V and 1 base at J; junction bases unmatched: 4. This CDR3 has 14 amino acids. Germline V gene data show CDR1 as SGHRS and CDR2 as YFSETQ. In DNA form, the CDR3 reads TGCGCCAGCAGCAGGGGACAGCAGAACACTGAAGCTTTCTTT. It encodes CASSRGQQNTEAFF.

This clone occurred once. The rearrangement links TRBV14 to TRBJ2-3, with 10 bases that match TRBD2. J gave up 3 bases and V 3 bases, and 9 bases lay outside the gene matches. Per the germline V gene, CDR1 is SGHDN and CDR2 is FVKESK. The CDR3 covers 17 residues. CDR3 in amino acids: CASSHDRLAGGTDTQYF. In DNA form, the CDR3 reads TGTGCCAGCAGCCACGACCGACTAGCGGGTGGTACAGATACGCAGTATTTT.